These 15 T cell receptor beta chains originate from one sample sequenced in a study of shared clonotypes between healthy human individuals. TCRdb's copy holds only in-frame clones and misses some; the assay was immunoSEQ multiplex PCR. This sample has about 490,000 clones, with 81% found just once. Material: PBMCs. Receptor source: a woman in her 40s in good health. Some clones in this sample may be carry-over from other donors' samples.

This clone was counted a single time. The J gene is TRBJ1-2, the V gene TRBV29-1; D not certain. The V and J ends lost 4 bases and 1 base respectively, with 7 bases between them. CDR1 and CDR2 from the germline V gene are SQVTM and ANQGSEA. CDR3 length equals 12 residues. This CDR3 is CSVALHNYGYTF. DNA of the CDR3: TGCAGCGTTGCGCTCCATAACTATGGCTACACCTTC.

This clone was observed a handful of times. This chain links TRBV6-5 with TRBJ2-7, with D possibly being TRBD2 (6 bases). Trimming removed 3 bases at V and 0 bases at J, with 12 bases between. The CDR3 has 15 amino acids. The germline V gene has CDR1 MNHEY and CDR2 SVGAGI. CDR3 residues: CASSYGGTGSYEQYF. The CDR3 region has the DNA TGTGCCAGCAGTTATGGGGGGACTGGCTCCTACGAGCAGTACTTC.

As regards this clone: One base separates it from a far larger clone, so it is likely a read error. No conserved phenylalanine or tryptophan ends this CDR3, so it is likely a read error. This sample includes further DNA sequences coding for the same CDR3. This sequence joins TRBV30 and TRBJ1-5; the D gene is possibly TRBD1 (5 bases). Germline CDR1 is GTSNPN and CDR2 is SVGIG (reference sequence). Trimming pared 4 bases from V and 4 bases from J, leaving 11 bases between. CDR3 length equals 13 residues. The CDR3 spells CAWNMGGNQPQHL. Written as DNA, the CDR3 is TGTGCCTGGAATATGGGGGGTAATCAGCCCCAGCATTTA.

The CDR3 loop is CAISESGTYNEQFF. The CDR3, as DNA: TGTGCCATCAGTGAGTCGGGTACTTACAATGAGCAGTTCTTC. The V call is TRBV10-3, the J call TRBJ2-1; D is unclear. Germline V gene lookup returns CDR1 ENHRY and CDR2 SYGVKD. V shed 0 bases and J shed 4 bases, with 7 bases lying between them. This CDR3 has 14 residues.

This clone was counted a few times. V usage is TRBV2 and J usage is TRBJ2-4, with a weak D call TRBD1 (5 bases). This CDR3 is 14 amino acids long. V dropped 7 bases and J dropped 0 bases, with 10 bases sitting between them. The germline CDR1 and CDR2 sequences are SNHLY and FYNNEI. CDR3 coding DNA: TGTGCCAGCAATTCAGGGATAGCCAAAAACATTCAGTACTTC. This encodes CASNSGIAKNIQYF.

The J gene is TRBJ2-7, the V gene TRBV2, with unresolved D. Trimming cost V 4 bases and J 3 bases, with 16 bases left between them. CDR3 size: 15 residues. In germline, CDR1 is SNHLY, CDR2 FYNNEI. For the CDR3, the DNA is TGTGCCAGCAGTGTTGAGAAAAGAGGCAGCTACGAGCAGTACTTC. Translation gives CASSVEKRGSYEQYF. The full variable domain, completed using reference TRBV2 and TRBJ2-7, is EPEVTQTPSHQVTQMGQEVILRCVPISNHLYFYWYRQILGQKVEFLVSFYNNEISEKSEIFDDQFSVERPDGSNFTLKIRSTKLEDSAMYFCASSVEKRGSYEQYFGPGTRLTVT.

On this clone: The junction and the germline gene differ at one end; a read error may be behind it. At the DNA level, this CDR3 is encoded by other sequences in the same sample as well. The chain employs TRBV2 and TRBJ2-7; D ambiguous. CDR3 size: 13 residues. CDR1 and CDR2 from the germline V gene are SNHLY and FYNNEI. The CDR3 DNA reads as TGCGCCAGCACGTGGGAAAACTACTACGAGCAGTACTTC. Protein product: CASTWENYYEQYF.

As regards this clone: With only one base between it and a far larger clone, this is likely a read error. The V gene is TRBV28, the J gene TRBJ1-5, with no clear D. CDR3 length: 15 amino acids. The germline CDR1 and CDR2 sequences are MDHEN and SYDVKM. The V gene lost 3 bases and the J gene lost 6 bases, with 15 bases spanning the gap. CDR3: CASSFSDGFSQPQHF. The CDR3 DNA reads TGTGCCAGCAGTTTTTCGGACGGTTTCAGTCAGCCCCAGCATTTT.

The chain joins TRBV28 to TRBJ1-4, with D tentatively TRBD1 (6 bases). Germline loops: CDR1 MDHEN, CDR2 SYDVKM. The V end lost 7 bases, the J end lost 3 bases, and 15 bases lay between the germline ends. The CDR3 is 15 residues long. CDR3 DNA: TGTGCCAGCATCATAGCGGGGGCAGCTAATGAAAAACTGTTTTTT. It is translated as CASIIAGAANEKLFF. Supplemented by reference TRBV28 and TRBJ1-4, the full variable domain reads DVKVTQSSRYLVKRTGEKVFLECVQDMDHENMFWYRQDPGLGLRLIYFSYDVKMKEKGDIPEGYSVSREKKERFSLILESASTNQTSMYLCASIIAGAANEKLFFGSGTQLSVL.

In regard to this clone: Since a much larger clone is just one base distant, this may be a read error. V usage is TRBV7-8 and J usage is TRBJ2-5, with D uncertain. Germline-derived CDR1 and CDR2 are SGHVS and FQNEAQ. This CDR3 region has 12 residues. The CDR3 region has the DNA TGTGCCTGCAGCTTAATGGCGGCGACCCAGTACTTC. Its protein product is CACSLMAATQYF. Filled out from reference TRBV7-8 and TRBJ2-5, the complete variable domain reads GAGVSQSPRYKVAKRGQDVALRCDPISGHVSLFWYQQALGQGPEFLTYFQNEAQLDKSGLPSDRFFAERPEGSVSTLKIQRTQQEDSAVYLCACSLMAATQYFGPGTRLLVL.

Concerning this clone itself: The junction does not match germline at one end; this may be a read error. This CDR3 reads CAGSGLAPNEQFF. Written as DNA, the CDR3 is TGTGCCGGCAGTGGACTAGCGCCCAATGAGCAGTTCTTC. The V gene is TRBV25-1, the J gene TRBJ2-1; TRBD2 matches at 9 bases. Per the germline V gene, CDR1 is MGHDK and CDR2 is SYGVNS. The CDR3 loop spans 13 amino acids.

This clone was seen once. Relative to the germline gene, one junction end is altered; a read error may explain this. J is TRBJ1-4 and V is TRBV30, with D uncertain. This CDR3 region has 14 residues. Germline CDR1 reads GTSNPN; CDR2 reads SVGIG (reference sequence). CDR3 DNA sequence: TGTGACTGGGGTGTACTACAGTCTAATGAAAAACTGTTTTTT. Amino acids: CDWGVLQSNEKLFF.

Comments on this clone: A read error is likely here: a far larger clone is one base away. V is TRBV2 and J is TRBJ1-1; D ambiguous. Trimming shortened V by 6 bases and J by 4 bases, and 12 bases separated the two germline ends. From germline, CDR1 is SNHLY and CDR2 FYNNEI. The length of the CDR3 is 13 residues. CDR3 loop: CASRSTGGTEAFF. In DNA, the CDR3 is TGTGCCAGCAGATCAACCGGTGGCACTGAAGCTTTCTTT.

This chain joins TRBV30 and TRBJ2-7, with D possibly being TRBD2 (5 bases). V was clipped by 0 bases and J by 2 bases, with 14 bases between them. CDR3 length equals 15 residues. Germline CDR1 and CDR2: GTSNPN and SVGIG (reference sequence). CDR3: CAWSVLVARTYEQYF. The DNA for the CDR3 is TGTGCCTGGAGTGTATTGGTAGCGAGGACCTACGAGCAGTACTTC.

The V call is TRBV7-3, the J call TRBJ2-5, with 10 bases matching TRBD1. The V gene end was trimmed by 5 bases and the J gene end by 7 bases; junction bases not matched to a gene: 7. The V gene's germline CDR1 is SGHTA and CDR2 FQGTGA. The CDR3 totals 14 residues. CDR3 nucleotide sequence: TGTGCCAGCAGCCCAGGGACAGGGGTGGCGACCCAGTACTTC. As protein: CASSPGTGVATQYF.